This TCR beta chain was sequenced for a study of response to subunit inactivated influenza vaccine. Germline CDR1 reads KGHSH; CDR2 reads LQKENI. This CDR3 has 15 amino acids. Trimming stripped 6 bases from V and 3 bases from J, with 18 bases between. This clonotype showed up just a few times. One entry per CDR3 protein, called by TCRdb with MiXCR from the RT-PCR reads. The sample includes about 780,000 distinct CDR3 sequences, less than 20% of them seen just once. The specimen comprised PBMCs from blood, sampled 4 to 6 days after vaccination. The TCR originated in a man aged 45-65 years who received an inactivated influenza vaccine. The genes are TRBV18 and TRBJ2-7; the D gene is possibly TRBD2 (6 bases). The CDR3 region is CASSPGLSWVYEQYF. The CDR3, as DNA: TGTGCCAGCTCTCCCGGACTATCTTGGGTCTACGAGCAGTACTTC.